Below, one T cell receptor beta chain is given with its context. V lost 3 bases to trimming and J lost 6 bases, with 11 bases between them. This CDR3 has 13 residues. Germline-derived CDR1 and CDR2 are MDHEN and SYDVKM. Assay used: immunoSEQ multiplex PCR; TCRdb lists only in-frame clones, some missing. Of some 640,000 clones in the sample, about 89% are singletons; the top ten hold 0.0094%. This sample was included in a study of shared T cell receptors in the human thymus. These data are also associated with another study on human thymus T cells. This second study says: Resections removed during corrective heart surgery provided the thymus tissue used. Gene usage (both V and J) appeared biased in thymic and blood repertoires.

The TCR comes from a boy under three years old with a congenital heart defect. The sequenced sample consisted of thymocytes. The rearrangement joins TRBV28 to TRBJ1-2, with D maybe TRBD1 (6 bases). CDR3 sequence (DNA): TGTGCCAGCAGTTTTTACAGGGTTGATGGCTACACCTTC. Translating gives CASSFYRVDGYTF.